A single sample gave rise to the 28 T cell receptor beta chains below, sequenced in a study of blood T cell repertoires in COVID-19. Measured with immunoSEQ multiplex PCR; TCRdb has only the in-frame clones, and not every one. The table records around 250,000 clones, 85% of them present only once. The sample comprised PBMCs or T cells enriched from blood (not recorded which). The source is a woman aged 50 to 60 who had been exposed to COVID-19.

This clone is a singleton in its sample. The J gene is TRBJ1-5, the V gene TRBV30; D gene uncertain. The CDR3 is 12 residues long. Germline values: CDR1 GTSNPN, CDR2 SVGIG (reference sequence). V was cut by 0 bases and J by 10 bases, with 10 bases left in between. The CDR3: CAWSVGGSPQHF. The CDR3 DNA reads TGTGCCTGGAGTGTAGGAGGCTCTCCCCAGCATTTT.

This clone showed up just once. This CDR3 reads CASSPLSGGTGELFF. Written as DNA, the CDR3 is TGTGCCAGCAGCCCCCTTAGCGGGGGCACCGGGGAGCTGTTTTTT. V and J are TRBV7-2 and TRBJ2-2; 9 nucleotides agree with TRBD2. CDR3 length equals 15 residues. Trimming took 5 bases from V and 4 from J; bases not matched to a gene: 5. The V gene's germline CDR1 is SGHTA and CDR2 FQGNSA.

The chain uses TRBV30 and TRBJ1-6, with TRBD1 as a possible D gene (5 bases). This CDR3 has 14 amino acids. The V end lost 5 bases, the J end lost 7 bases, and 15 bases lay between the germline ends. The germline CDR1 and CDR2 sequences are GTSNPN and SVGIG (reference sequence). The CDR3 DNA is TGTGCCTGGTCTCCGGGACTTGGGAATTCACCCCTCCACTTT. Translated, it gives CAWSPGLGNSPLHF.

The gene calls are TRBV5-6 and TRBJ1-1, with 7 positions matching TRBD1. This CDR3 has 15 amino acids. Germline V lookup: CDR1 SGHDT, CDR2 YYEEEE. J lost 7 bases, V lost 0 bases, and 9 bases had no gene match. The CDR3, as DNA: TGTGCCAGCAGCTTGGCTATGAGGGGGCAGGATGAAGCTTTCTTT. Its translation is CASSLAMRGQDEAFF.

V is TRBV6-5 and J is TRBJ1-2; TRBD1 matches at 7 bases. CDR3 length equals 14 residues. The trim removed 3 bases at V and 7 bases at J, leaving 8 bases unmatched. Looked up from germline, CDR1 is MNHEY and CDR2 is SVGAGI. CDR3: CASSYGVQGVGYTF. CDR3 coding DNA: TGTGCCAGCAGTTATGGCGTCCAGGGGGTTGGCTACACCTTC.

The chain uses TRBV4-2 and TRBJ2-7, with TRBD1 identical over 9 bases. The V gene's germline CDR1 is LGHNA and CDR2 YNFKEQ. V was clipped by 2 bases and J by 4 bases; unmatched bases: 9. The CDR3 runs 16 residues. CDR3: CASSQKTGDRAYEQYF. The CDR3 nucleotides are TGTGCCAGCAGCCAAAAGACAGGGGACAGGGCGTACGAGCAGTACTTC.

CDR3 coding DNA: TGTGCCAGTAGTCTTGAGGGGGGGCTCACTGAAGCTTTCTTT. Amino acid sequence: CASSLEGGLTEAFF. The chain uses TRBV19 and TRBJ1-1; possible D gene TRBD1, 6 bases. The V end lost 5 bases, the J end lost 4 bases, and 14 bases lay between the germline ends. Germline V gives CDR1 LNHDA, CDR2 SQIVND (reference sequence). The CDR3 runs to 14 residues.

This clone has more than one count but fewer than ten. The chain employs TRBV3-1 (or the pseudogene TRBV3-2) and TRBJ2-7, with no clear D. With 1 base removed from V and 3 bases from J, the gap between germline ends came to 10 bases. CDR3 length: 14 amino acids. Germline CDR1 is LGHDT and CDR2 is YNNKEL (reference sequence). The chain's CDR3 is CASSQARLGYEQYF. In DNA form, the CDR3 reads TGTGCCAGCAGCCAAGCTAGGCTCGGCTACGAGCAGTACTTC.

The chain recombines TRBV28 with TRBJ1-5; TRBD1 matches at 9 bases. Germline lookup yields CDR1 MDHEN and CDR2 SYDVKM. V trimming: 6 bases; J trimming: 2 bases; junction bases outside the gene matches: 11. The CDR3 is 17 amino acids. The CDR3 region has the DNA TGTGCCAGCAGCACGGACAGGGGCAATAGGGGCAATCAGCCCCAGCATTTT. Translated, it gives CASSTDRGNRGNQPQHF.

The chain uses TRBV5-6 and TRBJ1-1, with 10 bases fitting TRBD1. The CDR3 has 16 residues. CDR1 is SGHDT and CDR2 is YYEEEE in the germline V gene. Trimming at V came to 4 bases and at J to 1 base, leaving 7 bases not matched to a gene. The CDR3 is CASSRDRGRRNTEAFF. For the CDR3, the DNA is TGTGCCAGCAGCCGGGACAGGGGAAGGAGGAACACTGAAGCTTTCTTT.

This rearrangement joins TRBV6-5 to TRBJ1-4; tentative D call: TRBD1 (6 bases). Germline CDR1 is MNHEY and CDR2 is SVGAGI. This CDR3 contains 14 residues. Trimming pared 0 bases from V and 6 bases from J, leaving 8 bases between. Here the CDR3 reads CASSYSTGDEKLFF. CDR3 nucleotides: TGTGCCAGCAGTTACTCGACAGGCGATGAAAAACTGTTTTTT.

The J gene is TRBJ1-1, the V gene TRBV10-2; no clear D. Germline V gene data show CDR1 as WSHSY and CDR2 as SAAADI. The CDR3 spans 12 residues. V was cut by 6 bases and J by 4 bases, with 9 bases left in between. The DNA for the CDR3 is TGCGCCAGCAGAGCTAGTGCCACTGAAGCTTTCTTT. Protein: CASRASATEAFF.

This clone was recorded only once. The chain uses TRBV11-2 and TRBJ2-2; the match to TRBD2 covers 8 bases. Germline CDR1 SGHAT, CDR2 FQNNGV. This CDR3 has 15 amino acids. The trim removed 2 bases at V and 5 bases at J, leaving 4 bases unmatched. The CDR3 DNA follows: TGTGCCAGCAGCTTAAGAGCGGGGGTAACCGGGGAGCTGTTTTTT. It translates to CASSLRAGVTGELFF. Looking up the rest from reference TRBV11-2 and TRBJ2-2 gives the full variable domain: EAGVAQSPRYKIIEKRQSVAFWCNPISGHATLYWYQQILGQGPKLLIQFQNNGVVDDSQLPKDRFSAERLKGVDSTLKIQPAKLEDSAVYLCASSLRAGVTGELFFGEGSRLTVL.

The chain combines TRBV5-6 with TRBJ1-1, with unresolved D. Germline CDR1 SGHDT, CDR2 YYEEEE. The CDR3 is 13 residues long. The germline V and J ends were trimmed by 3 bases and 6 bases, with 12 bases remaining between them. CDR3 nucleotides: TGTGCCAGCAGCTACCAGGTGGTGGCTGAAGCTTTCTTT. Its protein product is CASSYQVVAEAFF.

Only a few counts were recorded for this clone. This chain connects TRBV7-9 to TRBJ1-1, with TRBD1 identical over 9 bases. The CDR3 has 17 residues. The germline V gene encodes CDR1 SEHNR and CDR2 FQNEAQ (reference sequence). V trimming: 1 base; J trimming: 0 bases; junction bases outside the gene matches: 6. The CDR3 DNA follows: TGTGCCAGCAGCTTAGGGGACAGGGCGGTCATGAACACTGAAGCTTTCTTT. Encoded protein: CASSLGDRAVMNTEAFF.

This clone was seen only a few times. This chain connects TRBV10-3 to TRBJ2-1; D is possibly TRBD1 (5 bases). The CDR3 contains 13 residues. Germline lookup yields CDR1 ENHRY and CDR2 SYGVKD. V was shortened by 8 bases and J by 7 bases, with 15 bases between the two germline ends. Here the CDR3 DNA reads TGTGCCATCGAGGCATCCCAGGGAAATGAGCAGTTCTTC. Its translation is CAIEASQGNEQFF.

In DNA form, the CDR3 reads TGTGCCAGCAGTTTCGAAGGGGCGGAAGCTTTCTTT. It translates to CASSFEGAEAFF. The gene calls are TRBV12-3 or TRBV12-4 and TRBJ1-1; maybe TRBD1 (5 bases). The CDR3 consists of 12 residues. V was clipped by 3 bases and J by 8 bases, with 10 bases between them.

This sequence joins TRBV28 and TRBJ2-7; possible D gene TRBD1, 6 bases. Trimming stripped 2 bases from V and 2 bases from J, with 13 bases between. The CDR3 extends over 15 amino acids. Germline V gene lookup returns CDR1 MDHEN and CDR2 SYDVKM. CDR3 loop: CASSLGQGWTYEQYF. In DNA form, the CDR3 reads TGTGCCAGCAGTTTAGGGCAGGGGTGGACCTACGAGCAGTACTTC.

The chain couples TRBV10-3 to TRBJ1-2, with D tentatively TRBD1 (5 bases). V was cut by 7 bases and J by 5 bases, with 14 bases left in between. Germline lookup yields CDR1 ENHRY and CDR2 SYGVKD. The CDR3 runs 13 residues. CDR3: CAITTTDRYGYTF. CDR3 in DNA: TGTGCCATCACCACGACAGATCGGTATGGCTACACCTTC.

The genes are TRBV13 and TRBJ1-1; D not certain. CDR3 length equals 14 residues. Trimming took 2 bases from V and 6 from J, leaving 13 bases between them. Germline V CDR1 and CDR2: PRHDT, FYEKMQ (reference sequence). CDR3 coding DNA: TGTGCCAGCAGCTTACCTAAGAGAGAGCCTGAAGCTTTCTTT. Its translation: CASSLPKREPEAFF.

V and J are TRBV12-3 or TRBV12-4 and TRBJ1-1, with D maybe TRBD1 (6 bases). Trimming took off 8 bases at V and 11 bases at J, with 21 bases between the two ends. This CDR3 contains 13 residues. The CDR3 bases are TGTGCCAGCGGGGTTGGGATAGGGGGACCGGCTTTCTTT. It yields the protein CASGVGIGGPAFF.

J is TRBJ2-3 and V is TRBV3-1 (or the pseudogene TRBV3-2), with D perhaps matching TRBD2 (5 bases). The CDR3 length is 15 residues. The V and J ends lost 1 base and 1 base respectively, with 9 bases between them. CDR1 and CDR2 from the germline V gene are LGHDT and YNNKEL (reference sequence). The CDR3 spells CASSQGVGGTDTQYF. CDR3 bases: TGTGCCAGCAGCCAAGGCGTGGGAGGCACAGATACGCAGTATTTT.

This chain uses TRBV6-5 with TRBJ1-1; TRBD1 agrees at 7 bases. Germline assignment: CDR1 MNHEY and CDR2 SVGAGI. This CDR3 is 14 amino acids long. V shed 6 bases, J shed 3 bases, and the junction held 7 bases outside the gene matches. The CDR3 region has the DNA TGTGCCAGCAGCCGGGAGGGGGCATACACTGAAGCTTTCTTT. As protein: CASSREGAYTEAFF.

The chain combines TRBV5-1 with TRBJ1-2, with D hard to call. V lost 3 bases and J 4 bases, leaving 13 bases between the germline ends. The germline CDR1 and CDR2 sequences are SGHRS and YFSETQ. This CDR3 has 14 residues. This chain's CDR3 is CASSSNALGYGYTF. CDR3 in DNA: TGCGCCAGCAGCTCCAATGCCCTAGGCTATGGCTACACCTTC.

V usage is TRBV28 and J usage is TRBJ2-1; the match to TRBD2 covers 9 bases. V was clipped by 6 bases and J by 7 bases; unmatched bases: 10. Germline values: CDR1 MDHEN, CDR2 SYDVKM. The CDR3 totals 15 residues. The CDR3, as DNA: TGTGCCAGCAGCCTCGGCGGGGGGGCGGGAAATGAGCAGTTCTTC. This translates into CASSLGGGAGNEQFF.

This chain joins TRBV7-8 and TRBJ1-1; D unresolved. Between the trimmed V and J ends, which lost 7 bases and 4 bases, there was a span of 16 bases. Germline CDR1 and CDR2: SGHVS and FQNEAQ. The CDR3 has 14 amino acids. The CDR3 coding sequence is TGTGCCAGCAAAGAGGCGGGATGGGGCACTGAAGCTTTCTTT. This translates into CASKEAGWGTEAFF. The entire variable domain, with the rest obtained from reference TRBV7-8 and TRBJ1-1, is as follows: GAGVSQSPRYKVAKRGQDVALRCDPISGHVSLFWYQQALGQGPEFLTYFQNEAQLDKSGLPSDRFFAERPEGSVSTLKIQRTQQEDSAVYLCASKEAGWGTEAFFGQGTRLTVV.

The V and J genes are TRBV5-4 and TRBJ2-5; possible D gene TRBD2, 7 bases. V was pared by 4 bases and J by 4 bases, with 11 bases between. This CDR3 comprises 13 residues. CDR1 is SGHNT and CDR2 is YYREEE in the germline V gene (reference sequence). This chain's CDR3 is CASSPRGGETQYF. CDR3 nucleotide sequence: TGTGCCAGCAGCCCGAGGGGGGGAGAGACCCAGTACTTC.

The chain links TRBV19 to TRBJ1-1; a weak D match, TRBD1 (5 bases). V lost 7 bases and J lost 3, with 12 bases in between. CDR1 is LNHDA, CDR2 SQIVND, per germline (reference sequence). The CDR3 runs to 13 residues. The CDR3 DNA sequence: TGTGCCAGTAAGGAGGGGCCCTACACTGAAGCTTTCTTT. This codes for CASKEGPYTEAFF. Full variable domain (rest looked up from reference TRBV19 and TRBJ1-1): DGGITQSPKYLFRKEGQNVTLSCEQNLNHDAMYWYRQDPGQGLRLIYYSQIVNDFQKGDIAEGYSVSREKKESFPLTVTSAQKNPTAFYLCASKEGPYTEAFFGQGTRLTVV.